This entry lists 7 T cell receptor beta chains sequenced from one sample in a study of CXCR3-negative and CXCR3-positive naive CD8 T cells. Libraries were UMI-labeled 5' RACE TRB cDNA. Reprocessing the 5' RACE reads, TCRdb reports a single entry for every CDR3 protein and omits DNA. The listing records over 100,000 distinct CDR3 sequences. Sequencing was performed on naive CXCR3- CD8+ T cells from blood. The subset here: CD45RO-CCR7+CD27+CD95- naive CD8+ T cells lacking CXCR3 (TNR3-). Source of these receptors: a human donor in good health. Some clones in this sample may be carry-over from other donors' samples.

V and J are TRBV28 and TRBJ2-7; the D gene TCRdb calls, TRBD1, cannot be checked with no DNA. Germline CDR1 MDHEN, CDR2 SYDVKM. There are 16 residues in the CDR3. The CDR3 sequence is CASSFSGTDFSYEQYF.

CDR3 in amino acids: CASSLLAGTYEQYF. The chain couples TRBV7-2 to TRBJ2-7. Per germline, CDR1 SGHTA and CDR2 FQGNSA. The CDR3 is 14 amino acids. Supplemented by reference TRBV7-2 and TRBJ2-7, the full variable domain reads GAGVSQSPSNKVTEKGKDVELRCDPISGHTALYWYRQSLGQGLEFLIYFQGNSAPDKSGLPSDRFSAERTGGSVSTLTIQRTQQEDSAVYLCASSLLAGTYEQYFGPGTRLTVT.

The CDR3 here is CSGDDQGEQFF. V is TRBV29-1 and J is TRBJ2-1; TCRdb proposes TRBD2, but this gene call is untestable without DNA. The CDR3 contains 11 residues. Germline CDR1 is SQVTM and CDR2 is ANQGSEA.

The V gene is TRBV5-1, the J gene TRBJ2-1; the D call from TCRdb, TRBD1, cannot be confirmed without DNA. CDR3 size: 14 residues. Germline values: CDR1 SGHRS, CDR2 YFSETQ. The CDR3 here is CASSPGGGNNEQFF.

V gene TRBV20-1 combines with J gene TRBJ2-3. The CDR3 totals 14 residues. Germline CDR1 reads DFQATT; CDR2 reads SNEGSKA (reference sequence). CDR3: CSARVVRSTDTQYF.

The V gene is TRBV4-3, the J gene TRBJ1-2; TCRdb reports TRBD1, a call that lacks DNA to check it against. Germline CDR1 reads LGHNA; CDR2 reads YSLEER. The length of the CDR3 is 15 residues. The CDR3 protein is CASSQDRGGNYGYTF.

The rearrangement joins TRBV2 to TRBJ2-2; the TRBD1 assignment by TCRdb is unverifiable without DNA. CDR1 is SNHLY and CDR2 is FYNNEI in the germline V gene. The CDR3 loop spans 17 amino acids. The CDR3 protein is CASSEGQGFFLGGELLF.